This section outlines one T cell receptor (beta chain) sequence together with its context. Its antigen is not identified. Distinct nucleotide sequences in the sample also encode this CDR3. With 2 bases clipped from V and 3 bases from J, the junction kept 0 bases outside the gene matches. Germline lookup yields CDR1 MNHEY and CDR2 SVGAGI. The CDR3 has 13 amino acids. The record originates from a study of shared clonotypes between healthy human individuals. Study conclusions and caveats: Sequencing of the sorted subsets was shown by rarefaction to be incomplete despite large depth.

All participating donors were Caucasian adults from Nashville, Tennessee. Both subsets, CD45RA+ naive and CD45RA-negative memory, were split from the CD4+ cells. TCRdb keeps only in-frame clones here, not all; method: immunoSEQ multiplex PCR. The sample includes 2 million to 2.5 million clones, 85% to 95% of them seen just once. Sequenced input: naive CD4+ T cells from PBMCs. Indicated subset: CD45RA+ positively selected. The receptor comes from a man younger than 35 in good health. Some clones in this sample may be carry-over from other donors' samples. The chain has TRBV6-5 and TRBJ1-1, with 7 bases lining up with TRBD1. This CDR3 reads CASSYQGDTEAFF. The CDR3 bases are TGTGCCAGCAGTTACCAGGGGGACACTGAAGCTTTCTTT.